The text below deals with one T cell receptor beta chain. Assay used: immunoSEQ multiplex PCR; TCRdb lists only in-frame clones, some missing. This table holds roughly 520,000 clones, roughly 90% found once. V gave up 6 bases and J gave up 4 bases, with 18 bases separating them. Germline CDR1 and CDR2: WSHSY and SAAADI. The CDR3 extends over 15 amino acids. The data belong to a study of blood T cell repertoires in COVID-19. Sample: PBMCs or T cells enriched from blood (not recorded which). The chain joins TRBV10-2 to TRBJ1-1; tentatively, D is TRBD1 (6 bases). This TCR derives from a woman aged 40 to 50 who had recovered from COVID-19. The CDR3 bases are TGCGCCAGCAGGAGACACAGGGACGCGGGCACTGAAGCTTTCTTT. Translating gives CASRRHRDAGTEAFF.